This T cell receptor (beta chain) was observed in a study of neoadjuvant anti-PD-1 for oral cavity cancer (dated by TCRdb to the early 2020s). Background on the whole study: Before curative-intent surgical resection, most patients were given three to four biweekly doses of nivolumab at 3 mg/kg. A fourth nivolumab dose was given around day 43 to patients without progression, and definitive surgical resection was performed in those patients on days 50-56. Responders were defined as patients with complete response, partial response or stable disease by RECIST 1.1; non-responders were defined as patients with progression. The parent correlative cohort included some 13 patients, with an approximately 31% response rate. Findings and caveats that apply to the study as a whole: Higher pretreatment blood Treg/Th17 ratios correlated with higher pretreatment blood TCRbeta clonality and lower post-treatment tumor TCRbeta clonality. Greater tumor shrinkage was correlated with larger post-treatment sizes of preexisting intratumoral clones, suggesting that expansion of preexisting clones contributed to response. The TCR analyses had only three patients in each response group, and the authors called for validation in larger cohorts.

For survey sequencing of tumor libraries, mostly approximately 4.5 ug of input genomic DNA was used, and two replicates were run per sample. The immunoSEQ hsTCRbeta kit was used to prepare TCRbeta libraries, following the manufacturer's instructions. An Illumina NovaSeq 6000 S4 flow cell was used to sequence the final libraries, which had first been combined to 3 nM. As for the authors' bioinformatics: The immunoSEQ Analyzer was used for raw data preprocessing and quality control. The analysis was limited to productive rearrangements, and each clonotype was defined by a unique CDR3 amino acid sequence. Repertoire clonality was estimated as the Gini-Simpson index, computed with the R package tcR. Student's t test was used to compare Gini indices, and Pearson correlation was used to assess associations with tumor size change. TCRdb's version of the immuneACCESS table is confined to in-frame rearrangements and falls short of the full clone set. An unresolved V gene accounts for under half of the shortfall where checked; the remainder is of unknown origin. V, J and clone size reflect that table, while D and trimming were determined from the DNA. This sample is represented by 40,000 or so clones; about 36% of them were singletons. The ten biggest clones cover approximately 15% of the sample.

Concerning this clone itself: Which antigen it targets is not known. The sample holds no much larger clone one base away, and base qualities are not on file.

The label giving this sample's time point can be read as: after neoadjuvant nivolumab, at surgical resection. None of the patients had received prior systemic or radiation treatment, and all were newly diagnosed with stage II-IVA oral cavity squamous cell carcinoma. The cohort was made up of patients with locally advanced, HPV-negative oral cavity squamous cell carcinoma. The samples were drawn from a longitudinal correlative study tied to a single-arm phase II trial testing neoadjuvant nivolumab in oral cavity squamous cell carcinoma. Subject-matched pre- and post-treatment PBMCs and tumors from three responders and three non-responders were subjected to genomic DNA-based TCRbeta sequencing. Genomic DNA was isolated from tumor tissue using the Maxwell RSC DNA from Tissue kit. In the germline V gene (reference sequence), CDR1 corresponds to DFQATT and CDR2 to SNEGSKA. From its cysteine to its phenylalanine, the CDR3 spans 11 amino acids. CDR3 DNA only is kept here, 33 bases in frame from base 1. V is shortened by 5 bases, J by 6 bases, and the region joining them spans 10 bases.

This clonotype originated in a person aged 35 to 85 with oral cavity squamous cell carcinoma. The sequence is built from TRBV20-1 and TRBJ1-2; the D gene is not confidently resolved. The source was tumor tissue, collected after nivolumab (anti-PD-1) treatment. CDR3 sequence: CSAPLEHGYTF. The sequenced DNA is TGCAGTGCTCCTTTGGAGCATGGCTACACCTTC.